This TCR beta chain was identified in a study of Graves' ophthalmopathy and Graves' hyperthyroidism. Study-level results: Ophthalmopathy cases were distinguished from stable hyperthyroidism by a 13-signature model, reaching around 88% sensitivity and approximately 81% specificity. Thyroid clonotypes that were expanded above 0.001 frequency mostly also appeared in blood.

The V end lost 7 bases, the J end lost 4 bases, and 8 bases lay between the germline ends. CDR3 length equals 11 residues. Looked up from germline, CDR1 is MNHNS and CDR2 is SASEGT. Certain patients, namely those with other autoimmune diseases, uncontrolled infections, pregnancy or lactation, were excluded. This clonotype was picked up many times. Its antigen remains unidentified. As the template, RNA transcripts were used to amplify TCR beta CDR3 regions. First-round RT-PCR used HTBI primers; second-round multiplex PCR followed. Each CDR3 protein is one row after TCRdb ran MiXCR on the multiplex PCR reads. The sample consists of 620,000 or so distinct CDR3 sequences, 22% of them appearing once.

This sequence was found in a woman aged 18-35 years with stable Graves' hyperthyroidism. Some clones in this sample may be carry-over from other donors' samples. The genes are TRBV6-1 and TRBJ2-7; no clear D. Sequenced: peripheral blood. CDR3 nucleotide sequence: TGTGCCAGCATCTCGGTTTACGAGCAGTACTTC. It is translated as CASISVYEQYF.